This TCR beta chain is drawn from a study of T cell repertoires in cytomegalovirus infection. Study-wide background: CMV infection plus the matching HLA type was flagged by public TCR beta signatures. Study-wide results and caveats: It was HLA-C-restricted CMV-specific TCR beta clonotypes that dominated the response ex vivo.

Regarding this clonotype: Its specificity is not known.

CDR3 length: 15 amino acids. Deletions cut 5 bases from V and 4 bases from J, with 16 bases between. Per the germline V gene, CDR1 is MNHEY and CDR2 is SMNVEV (reference sequence). Via MiXCR, TCRdb re-called the reads, giving one row per CDR3 protein. The table includes roughly 500,000 distinct CDR3 sequences, approximately 16% detected once. This chain connects TRBV27 to TRBJ2-3; the D is unclear. This TCR was recovered from a human donor in good health (CMV status not recorded). Some clones in this sample may be carry-over from other donors' samples. Sequences were obtained from CD8+ T cells from PBMCs. In DNA, the CDR3 is TGTGCCAGCAGTCCCTGGGCCCCCTCCGCAGATACGCAGTATTTT. Protein product: CASSPWAPSADTQYF.